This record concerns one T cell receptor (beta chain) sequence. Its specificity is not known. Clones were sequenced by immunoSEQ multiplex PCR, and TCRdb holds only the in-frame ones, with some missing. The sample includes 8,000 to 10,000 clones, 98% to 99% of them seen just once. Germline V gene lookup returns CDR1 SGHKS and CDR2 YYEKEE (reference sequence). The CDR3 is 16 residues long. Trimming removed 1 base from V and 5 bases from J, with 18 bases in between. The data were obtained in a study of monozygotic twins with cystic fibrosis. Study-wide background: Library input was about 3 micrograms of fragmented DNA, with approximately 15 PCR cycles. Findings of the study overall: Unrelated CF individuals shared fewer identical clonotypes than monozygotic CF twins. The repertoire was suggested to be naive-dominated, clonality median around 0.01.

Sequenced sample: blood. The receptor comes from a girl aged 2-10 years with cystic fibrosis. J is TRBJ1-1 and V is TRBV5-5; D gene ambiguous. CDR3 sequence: CASSLPEGQPRTEAFF. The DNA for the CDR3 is TGTGCCAGCAGCTTGCCGGAGGGTCAGCCTAGGACTGAAGCTTTCTTT.